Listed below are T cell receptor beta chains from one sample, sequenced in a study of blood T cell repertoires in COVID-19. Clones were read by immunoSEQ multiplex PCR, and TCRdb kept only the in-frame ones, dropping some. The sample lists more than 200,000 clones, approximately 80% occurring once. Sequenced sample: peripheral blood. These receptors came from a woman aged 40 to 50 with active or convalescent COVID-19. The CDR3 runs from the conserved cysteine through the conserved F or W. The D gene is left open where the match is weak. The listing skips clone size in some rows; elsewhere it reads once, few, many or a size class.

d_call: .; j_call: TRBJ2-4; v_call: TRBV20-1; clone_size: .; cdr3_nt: TGCAGTGCTAGTCCCGAGCGAAGAGCCAAAAACATTCAGTACTTC; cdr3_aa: CSASPERRAKNIQYF
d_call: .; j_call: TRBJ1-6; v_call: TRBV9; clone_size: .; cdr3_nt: TGTGCCAGCAGCGTAGGACTGGACAGCTATAATTCACCCCTCCACTTT; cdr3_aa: CASSVGLDSYNSPLHF
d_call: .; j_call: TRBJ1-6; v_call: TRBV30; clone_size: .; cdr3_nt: TGTGCCTGGAGTGGAAACAGGAAACATAATTCACCCCTCCACTTT; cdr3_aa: CAWSGNRKHNSPLHF
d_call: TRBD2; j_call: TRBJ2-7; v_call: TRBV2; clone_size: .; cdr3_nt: TGTGCCAGCAGGTGGGACGGGGGGGACGAGCAGTACTTC; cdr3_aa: CASRWDGGDEQYF
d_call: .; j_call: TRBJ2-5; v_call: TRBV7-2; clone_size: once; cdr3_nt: TGTGCCAGCAGCTGGCGGTCCAACCAAGAGACCCAGTACTTC; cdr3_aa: CASSWRSNQETQYF
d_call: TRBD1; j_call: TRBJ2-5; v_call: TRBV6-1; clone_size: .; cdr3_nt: TGTGCCAGCAGTGAACGGACAGGGGTAGAGACCCAGTACTTC; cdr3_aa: CASSERTGVETQYF
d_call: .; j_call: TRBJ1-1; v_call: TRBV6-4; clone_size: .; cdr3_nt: TGTGCCAGCAGTGACTCGGGTACCCTTTCCCCGGGGAACACTGAAGCTTTCTTT; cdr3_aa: CASSDSGTLSPGNTEAFF
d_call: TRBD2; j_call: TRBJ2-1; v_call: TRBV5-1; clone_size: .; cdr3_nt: TGCGCCAGCAGCTTGACCGGGACTAGCGGGGGGAATGAGCAGTTCTTC; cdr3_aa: CASSLTGTSGGNEQFF
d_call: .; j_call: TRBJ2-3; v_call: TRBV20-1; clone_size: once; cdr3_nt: TGCAGTGCTAGTTTACTTACAGATACGCAGTATTTT; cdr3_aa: CSASLLTDTQYF
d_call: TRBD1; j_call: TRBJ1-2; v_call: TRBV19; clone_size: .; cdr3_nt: TGTGCCAGTAGTGCCGACAGGGCGACGATTTATGGCTACACCTTC; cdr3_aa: CASSADRATIYGYTF
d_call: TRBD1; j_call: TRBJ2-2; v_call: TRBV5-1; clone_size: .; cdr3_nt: TGCGCCAGCAGCTCCACAGGGGGCGAAAGCACCGGGGAGCTGTTTTTT; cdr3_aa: CASSSTGGESTGELFF
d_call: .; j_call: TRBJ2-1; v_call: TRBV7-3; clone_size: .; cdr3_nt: TGTGCCAGCAGCGTAGGGCAGGGAAACAATGAGCAGTTCTTC; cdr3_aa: CASSVGQGNNEQFF
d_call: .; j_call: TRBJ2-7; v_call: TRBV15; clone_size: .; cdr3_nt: TGTGCCACCAGCAGAGATCTGGCGCAGGGGAGCGAGCAGTACTTC; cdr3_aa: CATSRDLAQGSEQYF
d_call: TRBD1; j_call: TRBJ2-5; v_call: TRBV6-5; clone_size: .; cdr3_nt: TGTGCCAGCAGAACCGGGACAGGGGAGGAGACCCAGTACTTC; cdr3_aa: CASRTGTGEETQYF
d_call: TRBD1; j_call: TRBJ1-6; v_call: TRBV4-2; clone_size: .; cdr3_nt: TGTGCCAGCAGCCAAGAGGGATCAGGGGGCCTTAATTCACCCCTCCACTTT; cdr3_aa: CASSQEGSGGLNSPLHF
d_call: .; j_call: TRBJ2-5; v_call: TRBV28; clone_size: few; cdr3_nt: TGTGCCAGCAGTTTACCCTTACAGGTCAACCAAGAGACCCAGTACTTC; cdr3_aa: CASSLPLQVNQETQYF